The 9 T cell receptor beta chains below were found in one sample sequenced in a study of T cell responses to AZD1222 COVID-19 vaccine. Clones were read by immunoSEQ multiplex PCR, and TCRdb kept only the in-frame ones, dropping some. The table records 150,000 to 200,000 clones, about 89% of them present only once. Sequences were derived from peripheral blood, sampled on day 0 of MenACWY control vaccination. The source of these receptors is an adult in good health.

The chain couples TRBV7-8 to TRBJ2-7, with 10 bases identical to TRBD1. CDR3 length: 13 residues. Trimming cost V 5 bases and J 5 bases; bases outside gene matches: 3. The V gene's germline CDR1 is SGHVS and CDR2 FQNEAQ. This CDR3 reads CASSRTGGNEQYF. CDR3 sequence (DNA): TGTGCCAGCAGCCGGACAGGGGGAAACGAGCAGTACTTC.

This chain joins TRBV7-9 and TRBJ1-2; TRBD1 matches 9 bases. V was pared by 5 bases and J by 4 bases, with 8 bases of the junction left unmatched. In germline, CDR1 is SEHNR, CDR2 FQNEAQ (reference sequence). The CDR3 totals 15 residues. This chain's CDR3 is CASSPRQGESYGYTF. Here the CDR3 DNA reads TGTGCCAGCAGCCCCCGACAGGGGGAATCCTATGGCTACACCTTC.

Comment on this clone: Other DNA variants within this sample encode the same CDR3. The chain employs TRBV5-4 and TRBJ2-2, with unresolved D. V gave up 0 bases and J gave up 5 bases, with 5 bases separating them. CDR1 is SGHNT, CDR2 YYREEE, per germline (reference sequence). This CDR3 is built from 13 residues. The CDR3 reads CASSLEGTGELFF. The CDR3 DNA reads as TGTGCCAGCAGCTTGGAGGGTACCGGGGAGCTGTTTTTT.

The rearrangement joins TRBV4-1 to TRBJ1-3; D call uncertain. The CDR3 runs 11 residues. Germline V gene lookup returns CDR1 MGHRA and CDR2 YSYEKL. Trimming shortened V by 1 base and J by 7 bases, and 2 bases separated the two germline ends. The CDR3 is CASSQANTIYF. The CDR3 nucleotides are TGCGCCAGCAGCCAAGCCAACACCATATATTTT.

The chain carries TRBV3-1 (or the pseudogene TRBV3-2) and TRBJ1-4, with D perhaps TRBD1 (6 bases). V dropped 4 bases and J dropped 7 bases, with 19 bases sitting between them. The CDR3 has 16 amino acids. The germline gives CDR1 LGHDT, CDR2 YNNKEL (reference sequence). CDR3 in DNA: TGTGCCAGCAGCCGTGCTTTAGGGGGGCGGGCTGAAAAACTGTTTTTT. Residues: CASSRALGGRAEKLFF.

V usage is TRBV12-3 or TRBV12-4 and J usage is TRBJ1-2; D not resolved. Trimming stripped 7 bases from V and 2 bases from J, with 11 bases between. The CDR3 runs 13 residues. In nucleotides, the CDR3 is TGTGCCAGCACCAACTCACCAAACTATGGCTACACCTTC. The encoded protein is CASTNSPNYGYTF.

The chain couples TRBV14 to TRBJ1-1; the D gene is possibly TRBD1 (6 bases). Germline CDR1 is SGHDN and CDR2 is FVKESK. Trimming took 3 bases from V and 1 from J, leaving 24 bases between them. The CDR3 consists of 19 residues. The CDR3 reads CASSHRPTISGVGNTEAFF. The CDR3, as DNA: TGTGCCAGCAGCCATCGACCTACTATCTCAGGGGTCGGGAACACTGAAGCTTTCTTT.

The gene calls are TRBV12-5 and TRBJ2-3; D remains ambiguous. This CDR3 comprises 14 residues. V was pared by 2 bases and J by 6 bases, with 12 bases between. CDR1 LGHNT and CDR2 FRNRAP come from the germline V gene. CDR3: CASGLTPAEDTQYF. The CDR3 DNA follows: TGTGCTAGTGGTTTGACACCAGCTGAGGATACGCAGTATTTT. The variable domain in full, with the rest retrieved from reference TRBV12-5 and TRBJ2-3, is DARVTQTPRHKVTEMGQEVTMRCQPILGHNTVFWYRQTMMQGLELLAYFRNRAPLDDSGMPKDRFSAEMPDATLATLKIQPSEPRDSAVYFCASGLTPAEDTQYFGPGTRLTVL.

The chain employs TRBV3-1 (or the pseudogene TRBV3-2) and TRBJ2-3, with 8 positions matching TRBD2. The CDR3 runs to 21 residues. V was clipped by 1 base and J by 0 bases; unmatched bases: 18. From germline, CDR1 is LGHDT and CDR2 YNNKEL (reference sequence). The CDR3 nucleotides are TGTGCCAGCAGCCAAGTAACCTGGGGCCGAGCGGGGGCCACCAGCACAGATACGCAGTATTTT. Residues: CASSQVTWGRAGATSTDTQYF.